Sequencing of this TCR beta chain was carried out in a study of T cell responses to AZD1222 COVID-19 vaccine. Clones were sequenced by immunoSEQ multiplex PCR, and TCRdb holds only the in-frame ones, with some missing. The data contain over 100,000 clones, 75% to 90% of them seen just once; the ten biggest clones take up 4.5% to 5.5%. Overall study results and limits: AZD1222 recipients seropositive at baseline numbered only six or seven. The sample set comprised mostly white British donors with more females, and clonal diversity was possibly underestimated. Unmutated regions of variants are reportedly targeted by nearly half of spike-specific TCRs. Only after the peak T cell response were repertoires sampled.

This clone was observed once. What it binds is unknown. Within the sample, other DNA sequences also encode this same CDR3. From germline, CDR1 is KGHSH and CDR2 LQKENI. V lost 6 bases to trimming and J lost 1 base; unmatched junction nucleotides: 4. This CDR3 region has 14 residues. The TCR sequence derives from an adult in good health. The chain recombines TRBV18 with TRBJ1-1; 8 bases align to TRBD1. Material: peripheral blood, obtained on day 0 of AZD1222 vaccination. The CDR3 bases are TGTGCCAGCTCTCCGACAGGGGAGAACACTGAAGCTTTCTTT. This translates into CASSPTGENTEAFF.